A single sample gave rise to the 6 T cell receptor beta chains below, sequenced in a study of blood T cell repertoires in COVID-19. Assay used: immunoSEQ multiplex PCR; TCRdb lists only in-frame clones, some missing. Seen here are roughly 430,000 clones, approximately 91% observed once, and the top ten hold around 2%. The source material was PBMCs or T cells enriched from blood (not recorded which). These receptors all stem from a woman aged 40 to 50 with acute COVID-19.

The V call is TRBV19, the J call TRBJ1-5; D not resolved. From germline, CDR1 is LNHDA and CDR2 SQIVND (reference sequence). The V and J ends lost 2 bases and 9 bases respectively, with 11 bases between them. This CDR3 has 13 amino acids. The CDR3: CASSIKRLWPQHF. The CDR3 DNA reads TGTGCCAGTAGTATAAAACGGTTGTGGCCCCAGCATTTT.

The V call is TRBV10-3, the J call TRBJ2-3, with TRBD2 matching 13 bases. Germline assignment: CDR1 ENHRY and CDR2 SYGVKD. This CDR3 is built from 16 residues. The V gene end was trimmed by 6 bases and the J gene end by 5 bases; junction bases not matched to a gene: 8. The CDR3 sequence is CAIRPALAGGRDTQYF. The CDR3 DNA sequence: TGTGCCATCAGACCCGCACTAGCGGGGGGGAGAGATACGCAGTATTTT.

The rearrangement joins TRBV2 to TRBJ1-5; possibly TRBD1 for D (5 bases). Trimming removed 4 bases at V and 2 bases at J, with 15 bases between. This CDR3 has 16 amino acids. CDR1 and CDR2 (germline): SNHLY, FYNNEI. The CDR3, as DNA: TGTGCCAGCAGTGCCATCCGGGGAGGGGGCAATCAGCCCCAGCATTTT. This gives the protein CASSAIRGGGNQPQHF.

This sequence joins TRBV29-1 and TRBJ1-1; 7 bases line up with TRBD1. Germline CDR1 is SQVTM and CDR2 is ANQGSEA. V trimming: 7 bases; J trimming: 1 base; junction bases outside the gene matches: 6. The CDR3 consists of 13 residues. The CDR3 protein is CSAGQEKNTEAFF. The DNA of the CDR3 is TGCAGCGCCGGACAGGAAAAGAACACTGAAGCTTTCTTT.

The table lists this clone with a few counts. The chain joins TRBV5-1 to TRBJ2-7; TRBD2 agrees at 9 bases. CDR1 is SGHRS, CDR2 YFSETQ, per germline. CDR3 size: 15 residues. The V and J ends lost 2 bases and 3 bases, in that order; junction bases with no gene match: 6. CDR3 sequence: CASSFGRGGVYEQYF. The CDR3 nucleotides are TGCGCCAGCAGCTTCGGGCGGGGGGGCGTCTACGAGCAGTACTTC.

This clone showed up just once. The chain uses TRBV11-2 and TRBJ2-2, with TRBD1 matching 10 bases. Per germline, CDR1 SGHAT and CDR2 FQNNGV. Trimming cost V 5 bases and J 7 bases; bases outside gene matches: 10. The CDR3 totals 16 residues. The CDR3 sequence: CASSPIGQGEDGELFF. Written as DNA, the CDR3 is TGTGCCAGCAGCCCAATTGGACAGGGGGAAGACGGGGAGCTGTTTTTT.